The text below deals with one TCR beta chain. No antigen is known for it. Caucasian adults residing in Nashville, Tennessee made up all the donors. CD4+ cells were split into CD45RA+ naive and CD45RA-negative memory subsets. The sample is drawn from a study of shared clonotypes between healthy human individuals. Whole-study findings and limits: Only blood was sampled; tissue repertoires likely differ. Researchers found naive subsets generally carried larger estimated richness than memory subsets.

The table came from immunoSEQ multiplex PCR; TCRdb's copy has only in-frame clones and leaves some out. The data hold approximately 500,000 clones, with 96% observed a single time. V lost 2 bases and J 0 bases, leaving 7 bases between the germline ends. This CDR3 spans 14 amino acids. CDR1 and CDR2 from the germline V gene are MDHEN and SYDVKM. Input material: naive CD4+ T cells sorted from blood. Subset indicated: CD45RA+ positively selected. The sequence was obtained from a woman between 25 and 40 years old in good health. The chain carries TRBV28 and TRBJ1-2; D call uncertain. The CDR3 DNA reads as TGTGCCAGCAGTTTAGCCAGCCCTAACTATGGCTACACCTTC. It yields the protein CASSLASPNYGYTF.